The 26 T cell receptor beta chains reported below all come from one sample, sequenced in a study of T cell repertoires in cytomegalovirus infection (dated 2019 in TCRdb). No antigen is known for these receptors. Instrument used: Illumina HiSeq 1500. TCRdb reworked the public reads: Q25 trimming with fastp, MiXCR clone assembly, productive beta chains retained. CDR3 protein sequences are deduplicated, and each keeps its most common genes and DNA. In all, the sample holds about 83,000 distinct CDR3 sequences, and about 24% of those were seen once. In total, the top ten clones hold approximately 48% of the sample. The treatment or condition label of this sample denotes: in vitro stimulation with specific CMV peptide epitopes to enrich CMV-specific T cells. The sample here was CD8+ T cells from cultured PBMCs, taken from culture after CMV antigen stimulation. The receptor set was obtained from a human donor in good health (CMV status not recorded). Some clones in this sample may be carry-over from other donors' samples.

In this sample, this clonotype turned up many times. J is TRBJ2-1 and V is TRBV12-3 or TRBV12-4; TRBD2 matches 7 bases. This CDR3 has 16 amino acids. Losses at the gene ends were 1 base for V and 5 bases for J; bases not matched to a gene: 8. The CDR3: CASSLGETSHHNEQFF. The CDR3 nucleotides read TGTGCCAGCAGTTTAGGCGAGACTAGCCATCACAATGAGCAGTTCTTC.

This chain connects TRBV4-2 to TRBJ2-7, with a tentative D call TRBD2 (6 bases). CDR1 LGHNA and CDR2 YNFKEQ come from the germline V gene. The germline V and J ends were trimmed by 0 bases and 5 bases, with 14 bases remaining between them. The CDR3 has 15 amino acids. In DNA form, the CDR3 reads TGTGCCAGCAGCCAAGACTTACTAGCCCCCAACGAGCAGTACTTC. Amino acid sequence: CASSQDLLAPNEQYF.

Many counts were recorded for this clonotype. The chain has TRBV7-9 and TRBJ2-2; unclear D gene. The CDR3 has 15 residues. In germline, CDR1 is SEHNR, CDR2 FQNEAQ (reference sequence). The germline V and J ends were trimmed by 7 bases and 6 bases, with 18 bases remaining between them. The CDR3 DNA sequence: TGTGCCAGCACCCCAACCGCTCCGGTCGCCGGGGAGCTGTTTTTT. This encodes CASTPTAPVAGELFF.

V usage is TRBV24-1 and J usage is TRBJ1-2; D is unclear. Trimming left V 4 bases short and J 4 bases short, with 12 bases between. Germline V CDR1 and CDR2: KGHDR, SFDVKD. The CDR3 loop spans 14 amino acids. The CDR3 reads CATSENSASYGYTF. In nucleotides, the CDR3 is TGTGCCACCAGTGAAAACAGCGCTAGCTATGGCTACACCTTC.

This clonotype has ten or more counts. This chain joins TRBV6-5 and TRBJ2-7, with D possibly being TRBD1 (5 bases). Trimming cost V 6 bases and J 0 bases, with 6 bases left between them. Germline values: CDR1 MNHEY, CDR2 SVGAGI. The CDR3 contains 12 residues. The CDR3 nucleotides read TGTGCCAGCAGCGACAGCTCCTACGAGCAGTACTTC. Residues: CASSDSSYEQYF.

V gene TRBV19 combines with J gene TRBJ1-1; 8 nucleotides agree with TRBD1. Germline loops: CDR1 LNHDA, CDR2 SQIVND (reference sequence). This CDR3 comprises 14 residues. The trim removed 5 bases at V and 1 base at J, leaving 3 bases unmatched. The CDR3 nucleotides read TGTGCCAGTAGTCCGACAGGGGAGAACACTGAAGCTTTCTTT. It yields the protein CASSPTGENTEAFF.

About this clonotype: A much larger clone lies one base from this, so it may be a read error. The chain employs TRBV28 and TRBJ1-1; 7 bases match TRBD1. The CDR3 is 13 residues long. Per germline, CDR1 MDHEN and CDR2 SYDVKM. The DNA of the CDR3 is TGTGCCAGCAGTTTATACAGGGGAACTGAAGCTTACTTT. It codes for CASSLYRGTEAYF.

This clonotype was counted at least ten times. The chain couples TRBV27 to TRBJ1-1, with D uncertain. V lost 5 bases and J 1 base, leaving 11 bases between the germline ends. Germline-derived CDR1 and CDR2 are MNHEY and SMNVEV (reference sequence). The CDR3 has 14 amino acids. CDR3 bases: TGTGCCAGCAGTGACAATTTTCGGAACACTGAAGCTTTCTTT. It translates to CASSDNFRNTEAFF.

V is TRBV4-3 and J is TRBJ2-7, with D possibly TRBD1 on 5 matching bases. The ends were cut back, 0 bases at V and 7 bases at J, with 13 bases in the middle. The CDR3 extends over 14 amino acids. In germline, CDR1 is LGHNA, CDR2 YSLEER. The CDR3 region is CASSQDKAGLEQYF. CDR3 nucleotide sequence: TGCGCCAGCAGCCAAGATAAAGCAGGGTTAGAGCAGTACTTC.

This rearrangement joins TRBV11-2 to TRBJ2-7; no clear D. From germline, CDR1 is SGHAT and CDR2 FQNNGV. The V end lost 6 bases, the J end lost 0 bases, and 15 bases lay between the germline ends. CDR3 length: 15 residues. As DNA, the CDR3 is TGTGCCAGCAGGACACTTCGGAGCGACTCCTACGAGCAGTACTTC. Protein: CASRTLRSDSYEQYF.

The chain has TRBV20-1 and TRBJ1-5; D possibly corresponds to TRBD1 (5 bases). Per germline, CDR1 DFQATT and CDR2 SNEGSKA (reference sequence). This CDR3 region has 14 residues. V was clipped by 3 bases and J by 4 bases, with 13 bases between them. The CDR3 region is CSASMGQGNQPQHF. Written as DNA, the CDR3 is TGCAGTGCTAGCATGGGGCAGGGAAATCAGCCCCAGCATTTT.

This clonotype showed up just a few times. This chain connects TRBV9 to TRBJ2-7; D not resolved. Trimming removed 0 bases at V and 2 bases at J, with 6 bases between. This CDR3 has 13 residues. From germline, CDR1 is SGDLS and CDR2 YYNGEE. CDR3 amino acids: CASSVEPTYEQYF. In nucleotides, the CDR3 is TGTGCCAGCAGCGTAGAACCAACCTACGAGCAGTACTTC.

The chain combines TRBV28 with TRBJ1-2; the D gene is possibly TRBD1 (5 bases). Germline-derived CDR1 and CDR2 are MDHEN and SYDVKM. This CDR3 is 14 amino acids long. Trimming shortened V by 5 bases and J by 6 bases, and 16 bases separated the two germline ends. CDR3 bases: TGTGCCAGCAGTGCTCCGGGGGGGAGGAATGGCTACACCTTC. Residues: CASSAPGGRNGYTF.

The chain joins TRBV5-1 to TRBJ1-5; D call uncertain. Germline CDR1 and CDR2: SGHRS and YFSETQ. V was shortened by 3 bases and J by 6 bases, with 10 bases between the two germline ends. The CDR3 totals 13 residues. The CDR3 protein is CASSSAGGQPQHF. The CDR3 nucleotides read TGCGCCAGCAGCTCCGCGGGTGGTCAGCCCCAGCATTTT.

This clonotype showed up many times. The chain is built from TRBV6-1 and TRBJ2-5, with D unclear. Per germline, CDR1 MNHNS and CDR2 SASEGT. With 4 bases removed from V and 4 bases from J, the gap between germline ends came to 13 bases. The CDR3 contains 14 residues. CDR3 coding DNA: TGTGCCAGCAGTGCCACCCAAGGCGGAGAGACCCAGTACTTC. This codes for CASSATQGGETQYF.

DNA of the CDR3: TGTGCTAGTGCCCCAGGGGGTGCAGAGACCCAGTACTTC. This sequence encodes CASAPGGAETQYF. The chain carries TRBV12-5 and TRBJ2-5; TRBD1 matches 7 bases. V shed 7 bases and J 4 bases; nucleotides not matched to a gene: 6. The germline CDR1 and CDR2 sequences are LGHNT and FRNRAP. The CDR3 is made up of 13 amino acids. The entire variable domain, with the rest obtained from reference TRBV12-5 and TRBJ2-5, is as follows: DARVTQTPRHKVTEMGQEVTMRCQPILGHNTVFWYRQTMMQGLELLAYFRNRAPLDDSGMPKDRFSAEMPDATLATLKIQPSEPRDSAVYFCASAPGGAETQYFGPGTRLLVL.

This clonotype came up many times. The chain links TRBV7-9 to TRBJ2-5; 7 bases fit TRBD2. The CDR3 length is 15 residues. Losses at the gene ends were 5 bases for V and 6 bases for J; bases not matched to a gene: 12. CDR1 SEHNR and CDR2 FQNEAQ come from the germline V gene (reference sequence). CDR3 residues: CASSPHGGERKTQYF. The DNA for the CDR3 is TGTGCCAGCAGCCCCCATGGGGGGGAGAGGAAGACCCAGTACTTC.

The V call is TRBV12-3 or TRBV12-4, the J call TRBJ1-4; TRBD1 matches 8 bases. The CDR3 is 14 amino acids. After removal of 6 bases from V and 5 bases from J, the junction contained 5 bases not matched to a gene. CDR3 bases: TGTGCCAGCAGACTAACAGGGGGAAATGAAAAACTGTTTTTT. Protein sequence: CASRLTGGNEKLFF.

V gene TRBV30 combines with J gene TRBJ1-1; D gene unclear. Deletions cut 0 bases from V and 1 base from J, with 9 bases between. Germline assignment: CDR1 GTSNPN and CDR2 SVGIG (reference sequence). The CDR3 has 14 residues. The CDR3 is CAWSVHNRNTEAFF. The CDR3 nucleotides read TGTGCCTGGAGTGTACACAACAGGAACACTGAAGCTTTCTTT.

V is TRBV4-3 and J is TRBJ1-3; D gene ambiguous. The germline gives CDR1 LGHNA, CDR2 YSLEER. V dropped 0 bases and J dropped 2 bases, with 8 bases sitting between them. The CDR3 length is 15 residues. The CDR3 is CASSQDWATGNTIYF. CDR3 DNA sequence: TGCGCCAGCAGCCAAGATTGGGCAACTGGAAACACCATATATTTT.

This clonotype was recorded at least ten times. This chain joins TRBV12-3 or TRBV12-4 and TRBJ2-3, with 8 bases lining up with TRBD1. The ends lost 7 bases at V and 0 bases at J; junction bases unmatched: 15. The CDR3 is made up of 18 amino acids. CDR3 sequence: CASTPVMWGQESTDTQYF. The DNA for the CDR3 is TGTGCCAGCACCCCCGTTATGTGGGGACAGGAGAGCACAGATACGCAGTATTTT.

This clonotype was observed many times. This chain joins TRBV5-1 and TRBJ1-1; 7 positions agree with TRBD1. The CDR3 is made up of 13 amino acids. CDR1 and CDR2 from the germline V gene are SGHRS and YFSETQ. V trimming: 0 bases; J trimming: 7 bases; junction bases outside the gene matches: 3. In DNA form, the CDR3 reads TGCGCCAGCAGCTTGGGACAGGGTGTTGAAGCTTTCTTT. Translating it yields CASSLGQGVEAFF.

The chain carries TRBV27 and TRBJ2-7; 10 bases are shared with TRBD2. CDR1 is MNHEY, CDR2 SMNVEV, per germline (reference sequence). V was clipped by 8 bases and J by 3 bases; unmatched bases: 7. CDR3 length: 14 amino acids. CDR3 sequence (DNA): TGTGCCAGCCGGGCGGCTAGCGGGAGCTACGAGCAGTACTTC. Translating gives CASRAASGSYEQYF.

This clonotype showed up just once. At one of its ends the junction is not consistent with the germline gene, which may arise from a read error. The chain is built from TRBV6-5 and TRBJ2-2; no clear D gene. The germline CDR1 and CDR2 sequences are MNHEY and SVGAGI. The CDR3 spans 15 residues. The DNA for the CDR3 is TGTGCCAGCAGTTCATCTGCCGCGAACATCGGGGAGCTGTTTTTT. As protein: CASSSSAANIGELFF.

This clonotype was detected only a few times. The chain couples TRBV6-5 to TRBJ1-5; no clear D. The CDR3 contains 13 residues. V lost 5 bases and J lost 7, with 12 bases in between. Germline V gene lookup returns CDR1 MNHEY and CDR2 SVGAGI. CDR3 sequence (DNA): TGTGCCAGCAGTGCCACAAGTTTACAGCCCCAGCATTTT. Protein: CASSATSLQPQHF.

This clonotype has only a few counts. The chain recombines TRBV12-3 or TRBV12-4 with TRBJ1-2, with 7 bases fitting TRBD1. V shed 10 bases and J 0 bases; nucleotides not matched to a gene: 8. CDR3 length equals 14 residues. CDR3: CATRDSPPNYGYTF. Written as DNA, the CDR3 is TGTGCCACCCGGGACAGCCCCCCTAACTATGGCTACACCTTC.